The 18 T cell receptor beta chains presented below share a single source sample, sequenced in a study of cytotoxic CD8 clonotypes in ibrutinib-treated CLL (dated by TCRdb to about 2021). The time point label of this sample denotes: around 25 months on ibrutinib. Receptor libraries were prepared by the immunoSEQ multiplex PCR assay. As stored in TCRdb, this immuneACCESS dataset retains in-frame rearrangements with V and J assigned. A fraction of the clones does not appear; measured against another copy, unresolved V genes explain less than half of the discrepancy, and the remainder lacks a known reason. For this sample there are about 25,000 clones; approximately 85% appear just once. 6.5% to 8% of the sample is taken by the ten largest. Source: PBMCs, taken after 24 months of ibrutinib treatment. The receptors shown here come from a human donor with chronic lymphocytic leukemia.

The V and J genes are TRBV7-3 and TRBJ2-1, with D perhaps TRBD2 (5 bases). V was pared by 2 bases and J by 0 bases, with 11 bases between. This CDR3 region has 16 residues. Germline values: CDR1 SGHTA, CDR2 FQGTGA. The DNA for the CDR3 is TGTGCCAGCAGCTTATTTGCTGGGAGCTCCTACAATGAGCAGTTCTTC. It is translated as CASSLFAGSSYNEQFF.

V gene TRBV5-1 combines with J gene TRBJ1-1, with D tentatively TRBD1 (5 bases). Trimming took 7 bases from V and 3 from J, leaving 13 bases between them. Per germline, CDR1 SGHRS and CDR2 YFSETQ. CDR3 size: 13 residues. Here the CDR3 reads CASGTAVDTEAFF. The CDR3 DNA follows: TGCGCCAGCGGGACCGCTGTTGACACTGAAGCTTTCTTT.

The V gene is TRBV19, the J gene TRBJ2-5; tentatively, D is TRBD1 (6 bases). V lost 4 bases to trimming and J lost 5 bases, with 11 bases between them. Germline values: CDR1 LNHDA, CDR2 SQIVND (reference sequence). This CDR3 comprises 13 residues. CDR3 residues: CASSNRAFETQYF. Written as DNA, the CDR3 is TGTGCCAGTAGTAACAGGGCATTTGAGACCCAGTACTTC.

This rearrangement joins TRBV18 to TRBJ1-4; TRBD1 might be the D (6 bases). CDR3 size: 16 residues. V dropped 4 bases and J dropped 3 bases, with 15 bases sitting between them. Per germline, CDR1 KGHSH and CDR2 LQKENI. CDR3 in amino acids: CASSQATGPANEKLFF. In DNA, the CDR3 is TGTGCCAGCTCACAGGCAACAGGGCCCGCTAATGAAAAACTGTTTTTT.

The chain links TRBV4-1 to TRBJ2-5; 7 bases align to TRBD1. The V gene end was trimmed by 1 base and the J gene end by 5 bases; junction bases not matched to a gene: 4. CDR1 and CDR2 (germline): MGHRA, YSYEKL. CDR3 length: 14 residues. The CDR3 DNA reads TGCGCCAGCAGCCAAGGGACAGGAGTGGAGACCCAGTACTTC. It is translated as CASSQGTGVETQYF.

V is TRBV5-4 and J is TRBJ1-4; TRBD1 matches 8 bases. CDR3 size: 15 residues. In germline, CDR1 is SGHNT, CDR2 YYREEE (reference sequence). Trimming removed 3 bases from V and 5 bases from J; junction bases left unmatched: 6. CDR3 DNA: TGTGCCAGCAGCTCCAACAGGGGGGGGAATGAAAAACTGTTTTTT. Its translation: CASSSNRGGNEKLFF.

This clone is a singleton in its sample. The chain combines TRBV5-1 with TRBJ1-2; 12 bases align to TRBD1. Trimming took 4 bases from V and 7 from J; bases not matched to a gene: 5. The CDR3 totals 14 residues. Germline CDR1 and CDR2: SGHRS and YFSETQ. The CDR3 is CASSLGQGAGGYTF. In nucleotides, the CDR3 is TGCGCCAGCAGCCTGGGACAGGGGGCGGGTGGCTACACCTTC.

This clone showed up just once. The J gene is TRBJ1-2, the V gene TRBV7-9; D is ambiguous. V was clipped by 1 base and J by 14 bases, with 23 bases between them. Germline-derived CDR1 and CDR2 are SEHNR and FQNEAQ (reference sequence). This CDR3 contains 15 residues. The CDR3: CASSLVSGFGRSVTF. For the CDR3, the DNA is TGTGCCAGCAGCTTAGTATCGGGTTTTGGGAGGTCGGTTACCTTC.

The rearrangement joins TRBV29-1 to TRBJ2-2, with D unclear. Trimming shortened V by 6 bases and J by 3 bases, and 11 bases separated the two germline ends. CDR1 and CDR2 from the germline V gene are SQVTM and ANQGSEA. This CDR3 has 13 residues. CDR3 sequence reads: CSVPDGYTGELFF. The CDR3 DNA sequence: TGCAGCGTCCCGGACGGGTACACCGGGGAGCTGTTTTTT.

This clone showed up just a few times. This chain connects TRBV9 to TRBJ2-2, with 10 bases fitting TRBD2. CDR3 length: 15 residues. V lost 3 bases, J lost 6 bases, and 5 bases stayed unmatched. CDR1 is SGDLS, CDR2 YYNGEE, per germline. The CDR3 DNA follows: TGTGCCAGCAGCGCGACTAGCGGGTTGCCCGGGGAGCTGTTTTTT. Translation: CASSATSGLPGELFF. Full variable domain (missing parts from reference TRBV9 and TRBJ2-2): DSGVTQTPKHLITATGQRVTLRCSPRSGDLSVYWYQQSLDQGLQFLIQYYNGEERAKGNILERFSAQQFPDLHSELNLSSLELGDSALYFCASSATSGLPGELFFGEGSRLTVL.

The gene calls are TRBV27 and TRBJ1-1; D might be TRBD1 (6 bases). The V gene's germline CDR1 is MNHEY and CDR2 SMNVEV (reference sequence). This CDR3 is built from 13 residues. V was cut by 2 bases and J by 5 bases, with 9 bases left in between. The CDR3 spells CASSLGGLTEAFF. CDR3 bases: TGTGCCAGCAGTTTAGGGGGCCTAACTGAAGCTTTCTTT.

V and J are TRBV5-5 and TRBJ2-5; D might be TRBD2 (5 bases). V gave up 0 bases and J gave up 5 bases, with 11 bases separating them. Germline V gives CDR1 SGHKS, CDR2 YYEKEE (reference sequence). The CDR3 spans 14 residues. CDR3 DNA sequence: TGTGCCAGCAGCTTGGAGGACTCCGACGAGACCCAGTACTTC. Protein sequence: CASSLEDSDETQYF.

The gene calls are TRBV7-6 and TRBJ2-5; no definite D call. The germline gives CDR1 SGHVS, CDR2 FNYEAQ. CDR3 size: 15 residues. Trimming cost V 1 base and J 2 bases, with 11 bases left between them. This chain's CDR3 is CASSLDPGRQETQYF. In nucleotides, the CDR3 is TGTGCCAGCAGCTTAGACCCGGGTCGGCAAGAGACCCAGTACTTC. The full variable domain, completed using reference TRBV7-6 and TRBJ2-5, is GAGVSQSPRYKVTKRGQDVALRCDPISGHVSLYWYRQALGQGPEFLTYFNYEAQQDKSGLPNDRFSAERPEGSISTLTIQRTEQRDSAMYRCASSLDPGRQETQYFGPGTRLLVL.

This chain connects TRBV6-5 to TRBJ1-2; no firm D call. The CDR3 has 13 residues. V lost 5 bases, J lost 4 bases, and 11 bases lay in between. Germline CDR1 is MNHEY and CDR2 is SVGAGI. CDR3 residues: CASSEPLFYGYTF. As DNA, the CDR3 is TGTGCCAGCAGTGAACCCTTATTCTATGGCTACACCTTC.

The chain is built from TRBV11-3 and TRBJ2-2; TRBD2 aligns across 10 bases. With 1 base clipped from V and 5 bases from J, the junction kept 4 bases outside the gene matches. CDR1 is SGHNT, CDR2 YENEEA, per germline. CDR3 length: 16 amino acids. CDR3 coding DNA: TGTGCCAGCAGCTTAGGGACTAGCGGTTCGACCGGGGAGCTGTTTTTT. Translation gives CASSLGTSGSTGELFF.

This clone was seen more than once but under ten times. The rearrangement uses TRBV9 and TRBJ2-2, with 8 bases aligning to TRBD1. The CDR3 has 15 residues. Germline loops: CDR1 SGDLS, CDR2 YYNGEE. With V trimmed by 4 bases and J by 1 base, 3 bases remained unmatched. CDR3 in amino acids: CASSPGTGNTGELFF. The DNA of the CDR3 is TGTGCCAGCAGCCCCGGGACAGGGAACACCGGGGAGCTGTTTTTT.

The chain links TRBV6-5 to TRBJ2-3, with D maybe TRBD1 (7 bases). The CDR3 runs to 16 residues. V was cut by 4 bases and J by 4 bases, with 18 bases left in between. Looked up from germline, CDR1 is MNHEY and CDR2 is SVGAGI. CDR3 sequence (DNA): TGTGCCAGCAGTTCCCGGGACAGCGGGTCCCCAGATACGCAGTATTTT. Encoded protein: CASSSRDSGSPDTQYF.

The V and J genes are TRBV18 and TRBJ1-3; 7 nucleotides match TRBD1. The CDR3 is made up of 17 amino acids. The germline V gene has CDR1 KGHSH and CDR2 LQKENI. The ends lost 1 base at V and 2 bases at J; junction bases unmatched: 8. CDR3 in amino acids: CASSPLTQGSPGNTIYF. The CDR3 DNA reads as TGTGCCAGCTCACCACTTACACAGGGGTCTCCTGGAAACACCATATATTTT.